Below, one TCR beta chain is given with its context. The target antigen is unknown. This record belongs to a study of shared clonotypes between healthy human individuals. Findings of the study overall: Sampling was confined to blood; repertoires within tissues likely differ.

CDR1 and CDR2 from the germline V gene are MDHEN and SYDVKM. The CDR3 is 15 residues long. J lost 7 bases, V lost 2 bases, and 5 bases had no gene match. CD45RO-negative CD8 cells positively selected for CCR7 made up the naive population, which excluded terminally differentiated effector memory CD45RA+ cells. TCRdb's copy holds only in-frame clones and misses some; the assay was immunoSEQ multiplex PCR. The sample shows about 800,000 clones, 90% to 98% of them seen only once. The rearrangement uses TRBV28 and TRBJ2-2; 9 bases map to TRBD2. This receptor was taken from a man aged 30 to 45 in good health. Sequenced sample: naive CD8+ T cells sorted from blood. The DNA for the CDR3 is TGTGCCAGCAGTTTAAGTGGGACTAGCAACGGGGAGCTGTTTTTT. Its protein product is CASSLSGTSNGELFF.